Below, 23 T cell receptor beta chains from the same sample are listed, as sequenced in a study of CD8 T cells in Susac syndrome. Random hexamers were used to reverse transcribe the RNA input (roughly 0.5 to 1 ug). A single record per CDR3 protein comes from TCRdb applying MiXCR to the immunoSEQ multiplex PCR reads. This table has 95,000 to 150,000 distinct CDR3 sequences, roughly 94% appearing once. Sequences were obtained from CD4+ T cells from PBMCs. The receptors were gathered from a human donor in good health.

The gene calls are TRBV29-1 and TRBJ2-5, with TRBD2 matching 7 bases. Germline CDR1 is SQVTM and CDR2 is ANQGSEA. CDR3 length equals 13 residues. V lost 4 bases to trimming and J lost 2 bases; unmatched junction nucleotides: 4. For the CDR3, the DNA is TGCAGCGTTGGGACTAGGGCGCAAGAGACCCAGTACTTC. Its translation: CSVGTRAQETQYF.

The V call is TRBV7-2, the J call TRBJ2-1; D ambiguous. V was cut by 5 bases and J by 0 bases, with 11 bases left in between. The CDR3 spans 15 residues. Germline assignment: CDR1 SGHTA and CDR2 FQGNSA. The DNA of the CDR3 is TGTGCCAGCAGCCCGGACCACGTCTCCTACAATGAGCAGTTCTTC. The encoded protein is CASSPDHVSYNEQFF.

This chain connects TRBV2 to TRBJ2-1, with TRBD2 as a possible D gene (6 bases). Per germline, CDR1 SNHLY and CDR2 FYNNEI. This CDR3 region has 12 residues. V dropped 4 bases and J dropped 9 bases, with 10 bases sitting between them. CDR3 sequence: CASSAGLGEQFF. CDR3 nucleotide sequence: TGTGCCAGCAGTGCGGGACTTGGTGAGCAGTTCTTC. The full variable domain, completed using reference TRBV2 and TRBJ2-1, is EPEVTQTPSHQVTQMGQEVILRCVPISNHLYFYWYRQILGQKVEFLVSFYNNEISEKSEIFDDQFSVERPDGSNFTLKIRSTKLEDSAMYFCASSAGLGEQFFGPGTRLTVL.

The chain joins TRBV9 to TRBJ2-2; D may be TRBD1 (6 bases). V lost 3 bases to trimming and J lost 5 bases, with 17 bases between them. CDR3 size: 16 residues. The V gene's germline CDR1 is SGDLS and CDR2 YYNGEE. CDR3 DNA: TGTGCCAGCAGCGCCAATACAGGGCTTCGGACCGGGGAGCTGTTTTTT. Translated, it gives CASSANTGLRTGELFF.

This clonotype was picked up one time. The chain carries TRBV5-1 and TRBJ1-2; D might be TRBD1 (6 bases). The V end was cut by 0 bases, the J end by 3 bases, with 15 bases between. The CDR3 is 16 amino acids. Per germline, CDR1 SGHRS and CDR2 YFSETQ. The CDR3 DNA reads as TGCGCCAGCAGCTTGGCCCAGGTCGGGGGCCACTATGGCTACACCTTC. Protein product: CASSLAQVGGHYGYTF. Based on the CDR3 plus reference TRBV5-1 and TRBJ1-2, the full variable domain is KAGVTQTPRYLIKTRGQQVTLSCSPISGHRSVSWYQQTPGQGLQFLFEYFSETQRNKGNFPGRFSGRQFSNSRSEMNVSTLELGDSALYLCASSLAQVGGHYGYTFGSGTRLTVV.

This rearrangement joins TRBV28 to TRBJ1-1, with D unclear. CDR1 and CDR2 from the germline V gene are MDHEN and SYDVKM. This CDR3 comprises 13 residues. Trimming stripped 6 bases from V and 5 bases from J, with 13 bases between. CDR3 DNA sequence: TGTGCCAGCAGCGGATCATCGGAGACTGAAGCTTTCTTT. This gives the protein CASSGSSETEAFF.

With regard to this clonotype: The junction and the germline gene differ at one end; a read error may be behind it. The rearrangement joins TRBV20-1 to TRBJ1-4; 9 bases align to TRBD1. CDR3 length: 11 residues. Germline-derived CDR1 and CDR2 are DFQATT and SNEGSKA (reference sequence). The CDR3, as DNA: TGCAGTGCTAGTGGGGACAGGGTAAAGCTTTTT. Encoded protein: CSASGDRVKLF.

In DNA, the CDR3 is TGTGCCAGCAGCGTAGCTACTGGGACAGGGGCAGATACGCAGTATTTT. It codes for CASSVATGTGADTQYF. The chain is built from TRBV9 and TRBJ2-3, with 10 nucleotides matching TRBD1. Trimming took 0 bases from V and 4 from J; bases not matched to a gene: 5. CDR1 and CDR2 (germline): SGDLS, YYNGEE. This CDR3 spans 16 amino acids. The complete variable domain, with remaining parts taken from reference TRBV9 and TRBJ2-3, reads DSGVTQTPKHLITATGQRVTLRCSPRSGDLSVYWYQQSLDQGLQFLIQYYNGEERAKGNILERFSAQQFPDLHSELNLSSLELGDSALYFCASSVATGTGADTQYFGPGTRLTVL.

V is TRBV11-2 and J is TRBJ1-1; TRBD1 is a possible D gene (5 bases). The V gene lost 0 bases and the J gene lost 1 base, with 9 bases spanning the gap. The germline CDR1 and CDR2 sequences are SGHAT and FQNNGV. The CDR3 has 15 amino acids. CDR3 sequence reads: CASSLESGGNTEAFF. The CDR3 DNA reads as TGTGCCAGCAGCTTAGAGTCGGGGGGGAACACTGAAGCTTTCTTT. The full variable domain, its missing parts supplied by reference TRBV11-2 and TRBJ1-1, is EAGVAQSPRYKIIEKRQSVAFWCNPISGHATLYWYQQILGQGPKLLIQFQNNGVVDDSQLPKDRFSAERLKGVDSTLKIQPAKLEDSAVYLCASSLESGGNTEAFFGQGTRLTVV.

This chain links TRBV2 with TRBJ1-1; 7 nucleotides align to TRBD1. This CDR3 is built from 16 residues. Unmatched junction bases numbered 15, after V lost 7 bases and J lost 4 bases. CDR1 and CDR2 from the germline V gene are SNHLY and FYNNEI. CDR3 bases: TGTGCCAGCAAGGCTCGCGATCCGGGACAGAGCACTGAAGCTTTCTTT. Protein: CASKARDPGQSTEAFF.

The CDR3 DNA reads as TGTGCCAGCAGCTTAGTACCATCTAACTATGGCTACACCTTC. The encoded protein is CASSLVPSNYGYTF. The chain carries TRBV7-8 and TRBJ1-2; D unclear. This CDR3 has 14 amino acids. Trimming stripped 1 base from V and 0 bases from J, with 6 bases between. The germline CDR1 and CDR2 sequences are SGHVS and FQNEAQ.

DNA of the CDR3: TGTGCCAGCAGCTCCGGGACAGGGGTCAACGAGCAGTACTTC. Translated: CASSSGTGVNEQYF. The V and J genes are TRBV11-2 and TRBJ2-7, with 10 bases lining up with TRBD1. J was trimmed by 5 bases and V by 4 bases; bases with no gene match: 5. Per the germline V gene, CDR1 is SGHAT and CDR2 is FQNNGV. The CDR3 is made up of 14 amino acids. Looking up the rest from reference TRBV11-2 and TRBJ2-7 gives the full variable domain: EAGVAQSPRYKIIEKRQSVAFWCNPISGHATLYWYQQILGQGPKLLIQFQNNGVVDDSQLPKDRFSAERLKGVDSTLKIQPAKLEDSAVYLCASSSGTGVNEQYFGPGTRLTVT.

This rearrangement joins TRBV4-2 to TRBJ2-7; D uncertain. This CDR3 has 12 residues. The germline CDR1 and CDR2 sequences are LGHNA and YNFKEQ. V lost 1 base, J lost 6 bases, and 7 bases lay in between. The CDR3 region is CASSQGPAEQYF. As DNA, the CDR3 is TGTGCCAGCAGCCAAGGGCCTGCCGAGCAGTACTTC.

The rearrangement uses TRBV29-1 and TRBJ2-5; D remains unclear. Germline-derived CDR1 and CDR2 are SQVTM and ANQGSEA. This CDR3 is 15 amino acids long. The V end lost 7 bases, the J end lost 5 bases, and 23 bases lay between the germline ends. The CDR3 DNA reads TGCAGCGCAAGCACGGCCTCTGGGGTGGGGGAGACCCAGTACTTC. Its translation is CSASTASGVGETQYF. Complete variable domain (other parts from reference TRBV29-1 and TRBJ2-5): SAVISQKPSRDICQRGTSLTIQCQVDSQVTMMFWYRQQPGQSLTLIATANQGSEATYESGFVIDKFPISRPNLTFSTLTVSNMSPEDSSIYLCSASTASGVGETQYFGPGTRLLVL.

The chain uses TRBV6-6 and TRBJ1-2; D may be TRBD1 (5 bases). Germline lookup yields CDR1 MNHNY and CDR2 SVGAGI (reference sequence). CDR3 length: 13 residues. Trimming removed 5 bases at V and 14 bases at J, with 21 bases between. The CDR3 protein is CASSIPPGGEGTF. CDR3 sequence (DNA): TGTGCCAGCAGTATCCCCCCGGGAGGGGAAGGGACCTTC.

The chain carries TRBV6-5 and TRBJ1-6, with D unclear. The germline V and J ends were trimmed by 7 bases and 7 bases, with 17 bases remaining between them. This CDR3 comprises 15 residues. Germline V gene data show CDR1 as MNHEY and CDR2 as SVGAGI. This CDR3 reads CASNRQAEGNSPLHF. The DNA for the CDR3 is TGTGCCAGCAACCGACAAGCCGAGGGAAATTCACCCCTCCACTTT.

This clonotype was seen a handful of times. CDR3 coding DNA: TGTGCCAGCTCAGAAGGATATAGCAATCAGCCCCAGCATTTT. Translation gives CASSEGYSNQPQHF. V gene TRBV18 combines with J gene TRBJ1-5, with D unresolved. This CDR3 spans 14 amino acids. V lost 5 bases to trimming and J lost 0 bases, with 8 bases between them. Germline V gives CDR1 KGHSH, CDR2 LQKENI.

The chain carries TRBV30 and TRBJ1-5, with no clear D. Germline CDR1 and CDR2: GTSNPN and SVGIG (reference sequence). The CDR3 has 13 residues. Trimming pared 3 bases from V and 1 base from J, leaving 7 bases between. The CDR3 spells CAWSQDSNQPQHF. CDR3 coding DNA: TGTGCCTGGAGCCAGGACAGCAATCAGCCCCAGCATTTT.

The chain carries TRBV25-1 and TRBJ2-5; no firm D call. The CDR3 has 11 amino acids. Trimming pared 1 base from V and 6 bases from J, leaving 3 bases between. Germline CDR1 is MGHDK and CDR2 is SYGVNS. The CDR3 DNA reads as TGTGCCAGCAGTGAATCCAAGACCCAGTACTTC. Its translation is CASSESKTQYF.

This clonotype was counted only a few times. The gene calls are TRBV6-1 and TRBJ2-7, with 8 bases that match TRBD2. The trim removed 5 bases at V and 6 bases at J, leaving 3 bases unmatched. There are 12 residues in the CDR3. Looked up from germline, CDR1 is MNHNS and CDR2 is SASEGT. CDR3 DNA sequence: TGTGCCAGCAGTTGGGCGGGAGGCGAGCAGTACTTC. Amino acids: CASSWAGGEQYF.

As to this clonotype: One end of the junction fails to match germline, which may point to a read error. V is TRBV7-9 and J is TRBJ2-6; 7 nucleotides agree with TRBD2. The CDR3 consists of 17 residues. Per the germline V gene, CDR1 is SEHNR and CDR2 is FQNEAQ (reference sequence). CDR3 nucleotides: TGTGCCAGCAGCTTACGGCGGGAGCCCTCTGGCGCCAACGTCCTGACTTTC. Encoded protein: CASSLRREPSGANVLTF. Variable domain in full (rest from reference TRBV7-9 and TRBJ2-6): DTGVSQNPRHKITKRGQNVTFRCDPISEHNRLYWYRQTLGQGPEFLTYFQNEAQLEKSRLLSDRFSAERPKGSFSTLEIQRTEQGDSAMYLCASSLRREPSGANVLTFGAGSRLTVL.

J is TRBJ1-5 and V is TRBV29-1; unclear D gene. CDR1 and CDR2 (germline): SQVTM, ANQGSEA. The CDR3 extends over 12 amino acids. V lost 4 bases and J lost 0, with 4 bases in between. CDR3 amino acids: CSVADSNQPQHF. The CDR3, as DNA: TGCAGCGTTGCTGATAGCAATCAGCCCCAGCATTTT.

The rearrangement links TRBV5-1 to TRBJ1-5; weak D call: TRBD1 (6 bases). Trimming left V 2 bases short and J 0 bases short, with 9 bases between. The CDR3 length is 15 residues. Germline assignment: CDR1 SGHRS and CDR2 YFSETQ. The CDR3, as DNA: TGCGCCAGCAGCTTACAGGGATATAGCAATCAGCCCCAGCATTTT. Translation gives CASSLQGYSNQPQHF.